This entry describes one T cell receptor beta chain. What antigen it recognizes has not been identified. Per-nucleotide qualities are absent, and no much larger clonotype sits a single base away. The CDR3 starts with the cysteine, ends with the phenylalanine, and has 14 residues. Of the read, only the CDR3 DNA is kept; its 42 bases are in frame from base 1. V is reduced by 2 bases and J by 2 bases, leaving a spacing of 7 bases between them. CDR1 and CDR2 were assigned from the germline V gene as MRHNA and SNTAGT. The sample comes from a study of control samples from healthy donors and cancer patients (dated by TCRdb to 2020 to 2022). To prepare the library, the immunoSEQ multiplex PCR assay was applied. TCRdb holds this immuneACCESS table with in-frame rearrangements only. Some clones are missing; in checked studies, unresolved V genes explain under half, and the rest has no known cause. The sample records about 150,000 clones, approximately 93% of which are singletons. Under 2.5% of the sample is in the top ten clones.

Sequencing was performed on blood. This chain joins TRBV6-4 to TRBJ2-1; no D gene is confidently identified. The clonotype comes from a man aged 50 or older in good health. CDR3 region: CASSDTATYNEQFF. The DNA sequence is given as TGTGCCAGCAGTGACACAGCCACCTACAATGAGCAGTTCTTC.